Listed here are 10 T cell receptor beta chains from one sample, sequenced in a study of blood T cell repertoires in COVID-19. The method was immunoSEQ multiplex PCR; TCRdb's version includes in-frame clones alone and lacks a portion of them. The profile covers 140,000 to 150,000 clones, with approximately 89% appearing a single time and 1.5% to 2% taken by the ten largest. Sequenced sample: peripheral blood. Receptors originate from a woman in her 50s with acute or convalescent COVID-19.

The chain uses TRBV29-1 and TRBJ1-1; no clear D. CDR1 is SQVTM and CDR2 is ANQGSEA in the germline V gene. The CDR3 has 11 amino acids. Trimming removed 5 bases from V and 8 bases from J, with 12 bases in between. CDR3 DNA sequence: TGCAGCGTTCGCCAGACGGGGGAAGCTTTCTTT. Protein product: CSVRQTGEAFF.

The V call is TRBV19, the J call TRBJ2-1, with 9 bases identical to TRBD2. Germline CDR1 is LNHDA and CDR2 is SQIVND (reference sequence). With 6 bases clipped from V and 5 bases from J, the junction kept 8 bases outside the gene matches. The CDR3 sequence is 15 residues long. This CDR3 is CASSPASGVNNEQFF. CDR3 coding DNA: TGTGCCAGTAGCCCCGCTAGCGGGGTCAACAATGAGCAGTTCTTC.

CDR3 loop: CGKSSSSGSADTQYF. Written as DNA, the CDR3 is TGTGGTAAGAGTTCCTCTAGCGGGAGTGCAGATACGCAGTATTTT. The chain links TRBV19 to TRBJ2-3; 10 bases fit TRBD2. CDR3 size: 15 residues. Germline V gene sequence: CDR1 LNHDA, CDR2 SQIVND (reference sequence).

The CDR3 DNA follows: TGTGCCAGCTCTAGGTACAGGGATTCACCCCTCCACTTT. This codes for CASSRYRDSPLHF. This chain joins TRBV6-5 and TRBJ1-6; possible D gene TRBD1, 6 bases. V lost 8 bases and J lost 8, with 13 bases in between. The CDR3 has 13 amino acids. In germline, CDR1 is MNHEY, CDR2 SVGAGI.

This chain joins TRBV27 and TRBJ1-2, with D uncertain. V was trimmed by 2 bases and J by 4 bases, leaving 14 bases between them. The CDR3 contains 15 residues. Germline V lookup: CDR1 MNHEY, CDR2 SMNVEV (reference sequence). CDR3 coding DNA: TGTGCCAGCAGTTTAAGGCTATCGGGGATCTATGGCTACACCTTC. This encodes CASSLRLSGIYGYTF.

This chain joins TRBV28 and TRBJ1-2; 7 nucleotides agree with TRBD1. Germline trimming cut 6 bases from V and 8 bases from J; bases unmatched to any gene: 15. From germline, CDR1 is MDHEN and CDR2 SYDVKM. The CDR3 has 15 amino acids. CDR3 residues: CASRKSGRGLGGYTF. The CDR3 nucleotides read TGTGCCAGCAGGAAATCCGGGAGGGGGCTAGGCGGCTACACCTTC.

The rearrangement links TRBV9 to TRBJ1-1; 11 bases map to TRBD1. V gave up 7 bases and J gave up 11 bases; unmatched junction bases: 10. CDR3 size: 13 residues. Germline V gene sequence: CDR1 SGDLS, CDR2 YYNGEE. CDR3 bases: TGTGCCAGCGGGACAGGGGGAAACGTGATTGCTTTCTTT. Translation gives CASGTGGNVIAFF.

The gene calls are TRBV5-4 and TRBJ2-5, with TRBD2 matching 12 bases. The CDR3 consists of 16 residues. Germline lookup yields CDR1 SGHNT and CDR2 YYREEE (reference sequence). Trimming took 4 bases from V and 2 from J; bases not matched to a gene: 6. The CDR3 reads CASSSGLAGIQETQYF. The DNA for the CDR3 is TGTGCCAGCAGCAGCGGACTAGCGGGGATACAAGAGACCCAGTACTTC.

The rearrangement joins TRBV20-1 to TRBJ2-7; D is perhaps TRBD2 (6 bases). Germline-derived CDR1 and CDR2 are DFQATT and SNEGSKA (reference sequence). The CDR3 is 13 residues long. The V end was cut by 6 bases, the J end by 7 bases, with 19 bases between. The CDR3 nucleotides read TGCAGTGCCAGTCCCCCCGGGGGAGATGAGCAGTACTTC. Its protein product is CSASPPGGDEQYF.

This chain connects TRBV2 to TRBJ1-5; no clear D. Between the trimmed V and J ends, which lost 4 bases and 0 bases, there was a span of 7 bases. Germline V gene lookup returns CDR1 SNHLY and CDR2 FYNNEI. This CDR3 comprises 14 residues. The CDR3 DNA follows: TGTGCCAGCAGTGGCCCAGATAGCAATCAGCCCCAGCATTTT. Translation gives CASSGPDSNQPQHF.